This passage covers 25 T cell receptor beta chains from one sample sequenced in a study of OX40 agonist ivuxolimab in advanced cancers. Repertoires were generated with immunoSEQ multiplex PCR, while TCRdb's copy carries only in-frame clones and drops some. The data contain some 80,000 clones, just under 95% of them singletons. The sequencing here drew on CD4+ or CD8+ T cells sorted from blood, taken in a trial of the OX40 agonist ivuxolimab. These TCRs come from an adult with an advanced solid tumor such as melanoma, head and neck, liver or kidney cancer.

V is TRBV6-1 and J is TRBJ2-7; D gene uncertain. Trimming shortened V by 11 bases and J by 3 bases, and 20 bases separated the two germline ends. This CDR3 is built from 14 residues. Germline lookup yields CDR1 MNHNS and CDR2 SASEGT. The CDR3 region has the DNA TGTGCCCCAAACGGCCGACGCCACGGCTACGAGCAGTACTTC. Amino acids: CAPNGRRHGYEQYF.

The chain is built from TRBV6-5 and TRBJ1-4; D might be TRBD1 (5 bases). With 5 bases removed from V and 8 bases from J, the gap between germline ends came to 18 bases. The CDR3 is 15 amino acids. Per germline, CDR1 MNHEY and CDR2 SVGAGI. The CDR3 DNA is TGTGCCAGCAGTACCGAGCCCCGGGGGGGGGAAAAACTGTTTTTT. This sequence encodes CASSTEPRGGEKLFF.

This rearrangement joins TRBV11-3 to TRBJ2-1, with D possibly being TRBD2 (6 bases). The germline gives CDR1 SGHNT, CDR2 YENEEA. V was clipped by 5 bases and J by 7 bases, with 15 bases between them. The CDR3 is made up of 14 amino acids. For the CDR3, the DNA is TGTGCCAGCAGCCGCGGCGGGGTTCAGAATGAGCAGTTCTTC. This gives the protein CASSRGGVQNEQFF.

This clone has a single count. This chain uses TRBV11-2 with TRBJ1-1; D is ambiguous. Per germline, CDR1 SGHAT and CDR2 FQNNGV. CDR3 length equals 13 residues. V dropped 1 base and J dropped 3 bases, with 6 bases sitting between them. The CDR3 DNA is TGTGCCAGCAGCTTAGTGTTGGACACTGAAGCTTTCTTT. Protein sequence: CASSLVLDTEAFF.

The V and J genes are TRBV6-5 and TRBJ2-1, with 7 bases fitting TRBD2. The V gene end was trimmed by 7 bases and the J gene end by 0 bases; junction bases not matched to a gene: 3. CDR1 and CDR2 (germline): MNHEY, SVGAGI. The length of the CDR3 is 14 residues. CDR3 loop: CASTSGDSYNEQFF. The CDR3 nucleotides are TGTGCCAGCACGAGCGGGGACTCCTACAATGAGCAGTTCTTC.

The gene calls are TRBV29-1 and TRBJ1-1; weak D call: TRBD1 (5 bases). This CDR3 spans 14 amino acids. The germline V gene has CDR1 SQVTM and CDR2 ANQGSEA. The V end was cut by 7 bases, the J end by 9 bases, with 24 bases between. CDR3 DNA sequence: TGCAGCGCATTTTTCCGGGACCGGGTCGAAAAAGCTTTCTTT. Residues: CSAFFRDRVEKAFF.

The chain employs TRBV5-1 and TRBJ2-2; the match to TRBD2 covers 11 bases. The CDR3 length is 15 residues. J gave up 5 bases and V 4 bases, and 4 bases lay outside the gene matches. Per germline, CDR1 SGHRS and CDR2 YFSETQ. CDR3 coding DNA: TGCGCCAGCAGCCCAGGGACTAGCGGAACCGGGGAGCTGTTTTTT. Its protein product is CASSPGTSGTGELFF.

V usage is TRBV10-3 and J usage is TRBJ1-1; D remains ambiguous. The CDR3 consists of 12 residues. Trimming removed 5 bases from V and 0 bases from J, with 4 bases in between. Germline CDR1 reads ENHRY; CDR2 reads SYGVKD. The CDR3 sequence is CAISRMNTEAFF. The CDR3 bases are TGTGCCATCAGTCGGATGAACACTGAAGCTTTCTTT.

This clone is a singleton in its sample. The J gene is TRBJ2-6, the V gene TRBV2; D unresolved. CDR3 length: 15 residues. Trimming left V 7 bases short and J 1 base short, with 11 bases between. Germline V CDR1 and CDR2: SNHLY, FYNNEI. The CDR3 reads CASNPFGSGANVLTF. The CDR3 region has the DNA TGTGCCAGCAATCCCTTCGGATCTGGGGCCAACGTCCTGACTTTC.

The rearrangement links TRBV27 to TRBJ2-7; 8 bases align to TRBD1. Germline lookup yields CDR1 MNHEY and CDR2 SMNVEV (reference sequence). The J segment lost 5 bases and the V segment lost 3 bases, leaving 6 bases of the junction unmatched. This CDR3 has 14 amino acids. DNA of the CDR3: TGTGCCAGCAGTTTTTCGGACAGGGCCAACGAGCAGTACTTC. Its protein product is CASSFSDRANEQYF.

The chain has TRBV7-9 and TRBJ1-2; possible D gene TRBD1, 6 bases. The germline V gene has CDR1 SEHNR and CDR2 FQNEAQ (reference sequence). The V gene lost 3 bases and the J gene lost 7 bases, with 12 bases spanning the gap. The CDR3 sequence is 13 residues long. The CDR3 DNA follows: TGTGCCAGCAGCTTGGGGGCCTGGAGTGGCTACACCTTC. Its translation is CASSLGAWSGYTF.

The chain employs TRBV19 and TRBJ1-1, with TRBD1 matching over 9 bases. CDR3 size: 14 residues. J gave up 3 bases and V 5 bases, and 4 bases lay outside the gene matches. Germline lookup yields CDR1 LNHDA and CDR2 SQIVND (reference sequence). The CDR3 region is CASSARQGDTEAFF. The DNA of the CDR3 is TGTGCCAGTAGTGCAAGACAGGGGGACACTGAAGCTTTCTTT.

The chain is built from TRBV25-1 and TRBJ1-1; no definite D call. The CDR3 sequence is 11 residues long. Germline values: CDR1 MGHDK, CDR2 SYGVNS. The V and J ends lost 4 bases and 9 bases respectively, with 9 bases between them. In nucleotides, the CDR3 is TGTGCCAGCAGTGCTTCGTGGCAAGCTTTCTTT. As protein: CASSASWQAFF.

The rearrangement joins TRBV30 to TRBJ2-7; 9 bases map to TRBD2. V was pared by 0 bases and J by 2 bases, with 14 bases of the junction left unmatched. Germline CDR1 is GTSNPN and CDR2 is SVGIG (reference sequence). The CDR3 totals 18 residues. The CDR3 DNA is TGTGCCTGGAGTGTACGAGCTAGCGGGACCCATGTGACCTACGAGCAGTACTTC. It translates to CAWSVRASGTHVTYEQYF.

The chain couples TRBV11-1 to TRBJ2-1, with TRBD2 identical over 9 bases. Looked up from germline, CDR1 is SGHAT and CDR2 is FQDESV (reference sequence). The CDR3 has 16 residues. J was trimmed by 4 bases and V by 5 bases; bases with no gene match: 9. The CDR3 DNA follows: TGTGCCAGCAGCATACCGGGACTAGCCGGTTACAATGAGCAGTTCTTC. This encodes CASSIPGLAGYNEQFF.

The V call is TRBV6-6, the J call TRBJ2-7, with 8 bases fitting TRBD1. The V gene's germline CDR1 is MNHNY and CDR2 SVGAGI (reference sequence). This CDR3 contains 14 residues. V lost 6 bases to trimming and J lost 3 bases; unmatched junction nucleotides: 7. Here the CDR3 reads CASSPGQGIYEQYF. The CDR3 DNA sequence: TGTGCCAGCAGCCCCGGACAGGGTATCTACGAGCAGTACTTC.

This clone was observed a single time. The rearrangement uses TRBV5-1 and TRBJ2-7; possible D gene TRBD2, 7 bases. Germline loops: CDR1 SGHRS, CDR2 YFSETQ. This CDR3 is 16 amino acids long. V dropped 2 bases and J dropped 5 bases, with 20 bases sitting between them. The CDR3: CASSFGLTGGPHEQYF. CDR3 sequence (DNA): TGCGCCAGCAGCTTCGGATTAACGGGGGGCCCCCACGAGCAGTACTTC.

The rearrangement joins TRBV7-6 to TRBJ1-2; tentatively, D is TRBD1 (6 bases). In germline, CDR1 is SGHVS, CDR2 FNYEAQ. The CDR3 consists of 12 residues. V gave up 8 bases and J gave up 3 bases, with 10 bases separating them. The CDR3 nucleotides read TGTGCCAGCTCCCAGGGGTACTATGGCTACACCTTC. It translates to CASSQGYYGYTF.

The chain carries TRBV5-1 and TRBJ1-4; 8 nucleotides match TRBD1. The CDR3 runs 14 residues. J lost 8 bases, V lost 4 bases, and 7 bases had no gene match. Germline CDR1 reads SGHRS; CDR2 reads YFSETQ. The CDR3 is CASSPDRVNEKLFF. In nucleotides, the CDR3 is TGCGCCAGCAGCCCGGACAGGGTTAACGAAAAACTGTTTTTT.

V gene TRBV11-2 combines with J gene TRBJ2-7, with TRBD2 as a possible D gene (5 bases). The CDR3 is made up of 14 amino acids. V shed 0 bases and J shed 2 bases, with 8 bases lying between them. Germline CDR1 reads SGHAT; CDR2 reads FQNNGV. CDR3 DNA sequence: TGTGCCAGCAGCTTAGATCTAGCCCCCTACGAGCAGTACTTC. Translating gives CASSLDLAPYEQYF.

This chain connects TRBV18 to TRBJ1-1; TRBD1 agrees at 9 bases. CDR3 length: 17 amino acids. Germline V gives CDR1 KGHSH, CDR2 LQKENI. With 3 bases clipped from V and 4 bases from J, the junction kept 12 bases outside the gene matches. For the CDR3, the DNA is TGTGCCAGCTCACCCCTTCCCACGGGACAGGGAGGCACTGAAGCTTTCTTT. It encodes CASSPLPTGQGGTEAFF.

CDR3 DNA sequence: TGTGCCAGCACGGACGAGAGCGGTGACAGGGAATGCAGGGTTGGCAATCAGCCCCAGCATTTT. It encodes CASTDESGDRECRVGNQPQHF. The rearrangement uses TRBV7-3 and TRBJ1-5, with TRBD1 identical over 7 bases. This CDR3 contains 21 residues. Unmatched junction bases numbered 26, after V lost 7 bases and J lost 2 bases. Germline V CDR1 and CDR2: SGHTA, FQGTGA.

This clone was recorded once. The chain has TRBV5-1 and TRBJ1-4, with D unresolved. The germline CDR1 and CDR2 sequences are SGHRS and YFSETQ. This CDR3 region has 14 residues. V was clipped by 1 base and J by 3 bases, with 7 bases between them. The CDR3 region is CASSLTSANEKLFF. The CDR3 bases are TGCGCCAGCAGCTTGACGTCAGCTAATGAAAAACTGTTTTTT.

This clone showed up just a few times. This CDR3 reads CAISELGRDTGELFF. In DNA, the CDR3 is TGTGCCATCAGTGAGTTAGGGCGGGACACCGGGGAGCTGTTTTTT. J is TRBJ2-2 and V is TRBV10-3; D is possibly TRBD2 (5 bases). This CDR3 is built from 15 residues. Trimming shortened V by 1 base and J by 3 bases, and 9 bases separated the two germline ends. Germline V gene data show CDR1 as ENHRY and CDR2 as SYGVKD.

This clone occurred once. The V call is TRBV6-6, the J call TRBJ2-1; TRBD2 aligns across 11 bases. The CDR3 spans 14 residues. V trimming: 6 bases; J trimming: 7 bases; junction bases outside the gene matches: 5. Germline V lookup: CDR1 MNHNY, CDR2 SVGAGI (reference sequence). The CDR3 is CASRTGLAANEQFF. The CDR3 region has the DNA TGTGCCAGCAGAACGGGACTAGCGGCAAATGAGCAGTTCTTC.